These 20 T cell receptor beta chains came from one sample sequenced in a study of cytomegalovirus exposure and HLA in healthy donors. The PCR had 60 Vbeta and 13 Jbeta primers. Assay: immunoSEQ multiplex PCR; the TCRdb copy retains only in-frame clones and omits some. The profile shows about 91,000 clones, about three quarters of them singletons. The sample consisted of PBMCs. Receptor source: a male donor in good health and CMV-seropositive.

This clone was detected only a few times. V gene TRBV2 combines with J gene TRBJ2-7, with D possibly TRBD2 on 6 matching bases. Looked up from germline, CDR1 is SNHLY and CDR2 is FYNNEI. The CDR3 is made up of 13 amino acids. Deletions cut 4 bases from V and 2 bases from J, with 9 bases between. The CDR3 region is CASSGGVAYEQYF. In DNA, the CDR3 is TGTGCCAGCAGTGGGGGGGTTGCCTACGAGCAGTACTTC.

The CDR3 DNA follows: TGTGCCAGCAGTTACGATCGCCAGTCCACTGAAGCTTTCTTT. Its protein product is CASSYDRQSTEAFF. This chain links TRBV6-5 with TRBJ1-1; unclear D gene. The CDR3 runs 14 residues. The ends were cut back, 2 bases at V and 4 bases at J, with 11 bases in the middle. Germline CDR1 is MNHEY and CDR2 is SVGAGI.

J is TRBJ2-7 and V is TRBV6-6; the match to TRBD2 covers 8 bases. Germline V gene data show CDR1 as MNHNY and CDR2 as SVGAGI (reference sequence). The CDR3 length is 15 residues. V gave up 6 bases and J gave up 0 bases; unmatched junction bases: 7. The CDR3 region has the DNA TGTGCCAGCAGCGGGAGGGGAAAAATCTCCTACGAGCAGTACTTC. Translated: CASSGRGKISYEQYF.

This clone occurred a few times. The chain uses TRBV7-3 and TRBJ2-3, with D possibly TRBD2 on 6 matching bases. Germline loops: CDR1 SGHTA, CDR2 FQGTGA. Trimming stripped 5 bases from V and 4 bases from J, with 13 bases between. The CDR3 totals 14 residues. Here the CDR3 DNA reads TGTGCCAGCAGCCTCAGTCGGGGGTCAGATACGCAGTATTTT. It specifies CASSLSRGSDTQYF.

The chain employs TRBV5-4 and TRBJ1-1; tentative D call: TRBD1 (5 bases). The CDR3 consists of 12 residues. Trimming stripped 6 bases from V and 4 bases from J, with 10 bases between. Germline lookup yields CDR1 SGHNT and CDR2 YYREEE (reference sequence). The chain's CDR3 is CASTDGGTEAFF. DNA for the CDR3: TGTGCCAGCACCGACGGGGGCACTGAAGCTTTCTTT.

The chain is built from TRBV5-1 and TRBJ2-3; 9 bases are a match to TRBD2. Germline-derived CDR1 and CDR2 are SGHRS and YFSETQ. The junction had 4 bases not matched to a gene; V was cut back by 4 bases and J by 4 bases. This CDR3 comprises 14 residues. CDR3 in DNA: TGCGCCAGCAGCGGCGGGGGGGCCCCAGATACGCAGTATTTT. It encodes CASSGGGAPDTQYF.

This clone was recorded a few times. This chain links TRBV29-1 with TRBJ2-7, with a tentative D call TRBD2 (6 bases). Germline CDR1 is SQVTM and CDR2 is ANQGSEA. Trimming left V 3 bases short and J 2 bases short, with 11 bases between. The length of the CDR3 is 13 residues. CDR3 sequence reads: CSVETREAYEQYF. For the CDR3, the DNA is TGCAGCGTTGAGACCAGGGAGGCCTACGAGCAGTACTTC.

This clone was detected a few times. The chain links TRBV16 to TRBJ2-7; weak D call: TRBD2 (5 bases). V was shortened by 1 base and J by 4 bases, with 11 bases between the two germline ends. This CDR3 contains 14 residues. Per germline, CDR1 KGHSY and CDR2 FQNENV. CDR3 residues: CASSQFERIYEQYF. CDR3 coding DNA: TGTGCCAGCAGCCAATTCGAGCGGATATACGAGCAGTACTTC.

The DNA of the CDR3 is TGTGCCAGCAGTCTTAACCAGGACCGGGGGTCCAGCTACACCTTC. Amino acid sequence: CASSLNQDRGSSYTF. The chain couples TRBV28 to TRBJ1-2; D is perhaps TRBD1 (5 bases). The ends were cut back, 5 bases at V and 9 bases at J, with 22 bases in the middle. The CDR3 consists of 15 residues. Germline V gives CDR1 MDHEN, CDR2 SYDVKM.

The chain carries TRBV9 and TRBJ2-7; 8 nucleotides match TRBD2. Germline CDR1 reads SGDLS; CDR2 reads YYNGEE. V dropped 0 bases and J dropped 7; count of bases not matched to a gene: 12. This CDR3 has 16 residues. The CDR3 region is CASSVAASGGGKEQYF. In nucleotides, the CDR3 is TGTGCCAGCAGCGTAGCCGCATCCGGCGGGGGGAAAGAGCAGTACTTC.

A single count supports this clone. The CDR3 sequence: CASSLTPGTGSYEQFF. The CDR3 coding sequence is TGTGCCAGCAGTTTAACGCCCGGGACAGGGAGTTATGAGCAGTTCTTC. The chain joins TRBV27 to TRBJ2-1; the match to TRBD1 covers 9 bases. Germline V lookup: CDR1 MNHEY, CDR2 SMNVEV (reference sequence). J gave up 8 bases and V 2 bases, and 10 bases lay outside the gene matches. There are 16 residues in the CDR3.

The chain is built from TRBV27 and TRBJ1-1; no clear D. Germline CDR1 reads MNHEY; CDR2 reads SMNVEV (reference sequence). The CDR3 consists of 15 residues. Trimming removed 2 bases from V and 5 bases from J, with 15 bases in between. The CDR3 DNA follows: TGTGCCAGCAGTTTAGGGAAGAGGAGGGAGACTGAAGCTTTCTTT. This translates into CASSLGKRRETEAFF.

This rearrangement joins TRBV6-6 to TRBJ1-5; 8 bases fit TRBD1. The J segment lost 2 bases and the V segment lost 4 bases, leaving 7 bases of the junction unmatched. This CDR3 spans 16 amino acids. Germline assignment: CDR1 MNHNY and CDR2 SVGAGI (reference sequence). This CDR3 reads CASSSGQGRGNQPQHF. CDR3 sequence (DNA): TGTGCCAGCAGTTCCGGACAGGGAAGGGGCAATCAGCCCCAGCATTTT.

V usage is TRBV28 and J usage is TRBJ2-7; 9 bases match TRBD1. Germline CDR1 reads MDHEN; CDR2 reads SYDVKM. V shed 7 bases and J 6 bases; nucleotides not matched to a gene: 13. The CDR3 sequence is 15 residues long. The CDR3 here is CASNQPGTGKGEQYF. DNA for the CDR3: TGTGCCAGCAACCAACCCGGGACAGGGAAAGGCGAGCAGTACTTC.

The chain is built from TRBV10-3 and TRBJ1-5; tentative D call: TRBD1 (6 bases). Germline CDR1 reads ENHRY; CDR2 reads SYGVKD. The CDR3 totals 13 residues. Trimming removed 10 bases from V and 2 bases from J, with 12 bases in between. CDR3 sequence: CANQGQRNQPQHF. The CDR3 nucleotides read TGTGCCAACCAGGGGCAACGCAATCAGCCCCAGCATTTT.

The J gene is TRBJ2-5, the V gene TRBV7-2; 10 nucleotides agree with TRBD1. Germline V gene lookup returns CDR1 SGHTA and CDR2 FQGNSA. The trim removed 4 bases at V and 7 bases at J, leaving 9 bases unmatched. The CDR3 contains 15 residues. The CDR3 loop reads CASSSPGQGMGTQYF. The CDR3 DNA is TGTGCCAGCAGCTCCCCGGGACAGGGGATGGGGACCCAGTACTTC.

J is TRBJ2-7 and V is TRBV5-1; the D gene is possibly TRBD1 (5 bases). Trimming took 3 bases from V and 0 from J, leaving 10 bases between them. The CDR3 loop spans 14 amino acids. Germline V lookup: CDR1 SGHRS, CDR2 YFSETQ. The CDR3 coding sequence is TGCGCCAGCAGCTCCACAGGCCCCTCCTACGAGCAGTACTTC. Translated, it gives CASSSTGPSYEQYF.

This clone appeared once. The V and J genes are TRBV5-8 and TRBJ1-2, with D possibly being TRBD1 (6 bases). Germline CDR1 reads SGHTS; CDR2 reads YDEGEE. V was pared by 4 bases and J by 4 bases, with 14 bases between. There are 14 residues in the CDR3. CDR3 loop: CASSPQGLGYGYTF. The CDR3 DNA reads TGTGCCAGCAGCCCCCAGGGGCTTGGCTATGGCTACACCTTC.

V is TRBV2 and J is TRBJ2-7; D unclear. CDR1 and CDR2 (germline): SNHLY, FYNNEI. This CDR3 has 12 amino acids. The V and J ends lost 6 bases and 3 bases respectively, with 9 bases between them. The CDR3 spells CASRGVNYEQYF. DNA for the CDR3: TGTGCCAGCAGAGGAGTCAACTACGAGCAGTACTTC.

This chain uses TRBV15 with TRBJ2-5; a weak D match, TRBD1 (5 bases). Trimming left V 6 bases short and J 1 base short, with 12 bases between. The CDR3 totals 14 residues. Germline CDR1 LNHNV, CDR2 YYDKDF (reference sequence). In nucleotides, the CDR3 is TGTGCCACCAGGTTACAGGCGGCCCAAGAGACCCAGTACTTC. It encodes CATRLQAAQETQYF. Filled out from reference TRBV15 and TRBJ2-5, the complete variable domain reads DAMVIQNPRYQVTQFGKPVTLSCSQTLNHNVMYWYQQKSSQAPKLLFHYYDKDFNNEADTPDNFQSRRPNTSFCFLDIRSPGLGDTAMYLCATRLQAAQETQYFGPGTRLLVL.